The clone carrying this TCR beta chain was seen at least ten times. Its specificity is not known. TCRdb ran MiXCR on the PCR reads. The sample comprises roughly 20,000 clones, about 15% of which are singletons, and around a sixth rests with the top ten. The entire patient cohort was treatment-naive prior to thyroid surgery. V was cut by 6 bases and J by 7 bases, with 12 bases left in between. This CDR3 has 13 amino acids. This sample was taken from a study of metastatic and nonmetastatic thyroid tumors. Study findings and constraints: Malignant tumors reportedly showed significantly higher TCR beta diversity than benign nodules in both blood and tumor.

The rearrangement joins TRBV12-3 or TRBV12-4 to TRBJ2-2, with a tentative D call TRBD1 (6 bases). The sequence came from a male donor with papillary thyroid cancer or a benign thyroid nodule (not recorded which). Some clones in this sample may be carry-over from other donors' samples. Material for sequencing was blood. CDR3: CASRRTEVGELFF. CDR3 sequence (DNA): TGTGCCAGCAGACGGACAGAGGTCGGGGAGCTGTTTTTT.